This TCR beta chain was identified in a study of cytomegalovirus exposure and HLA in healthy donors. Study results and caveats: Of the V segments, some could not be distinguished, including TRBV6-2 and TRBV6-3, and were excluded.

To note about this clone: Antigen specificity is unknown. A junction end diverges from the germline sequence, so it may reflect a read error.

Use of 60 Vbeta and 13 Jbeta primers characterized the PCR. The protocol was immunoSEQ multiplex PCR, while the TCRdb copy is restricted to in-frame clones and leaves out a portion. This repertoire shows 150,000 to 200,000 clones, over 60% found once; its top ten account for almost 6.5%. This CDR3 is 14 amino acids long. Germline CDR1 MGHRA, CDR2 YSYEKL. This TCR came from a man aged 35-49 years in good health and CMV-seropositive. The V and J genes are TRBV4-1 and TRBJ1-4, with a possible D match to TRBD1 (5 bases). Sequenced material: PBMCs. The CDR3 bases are TGCGCCAGCAGCCTTAGGGGCGCTAATGACAAACTGTTTTTT. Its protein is CASSLRGANDKLFF.